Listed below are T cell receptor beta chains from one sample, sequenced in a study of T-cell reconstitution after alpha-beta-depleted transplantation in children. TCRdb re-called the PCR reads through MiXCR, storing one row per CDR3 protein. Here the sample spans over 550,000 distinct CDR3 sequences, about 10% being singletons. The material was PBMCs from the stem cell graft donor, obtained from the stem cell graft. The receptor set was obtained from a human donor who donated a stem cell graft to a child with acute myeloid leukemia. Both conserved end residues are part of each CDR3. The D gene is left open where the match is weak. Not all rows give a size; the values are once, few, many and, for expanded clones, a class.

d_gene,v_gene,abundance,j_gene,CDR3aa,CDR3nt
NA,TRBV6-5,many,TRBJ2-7,CASSYRYEQYF,TGTGCCAGCAGTTACCGGTACGAGCAGTACTTC
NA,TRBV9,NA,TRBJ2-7,CASSPGSTYEQYF,TGTGCCAGCAGTCCAGGGTCGACTTACGAGCAGTACTTC
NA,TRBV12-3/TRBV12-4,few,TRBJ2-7,CASSLARSLEQYF,TGTGCCAGCAGCCTCGCTCGTTCTCTCGAGCAGTACTTC
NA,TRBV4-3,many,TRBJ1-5,CASSVGGGSNQPQHF,TGCGCCAGCAGCGTTGGCGGGGGGAGCAATCAGCCCCAGCATTTT
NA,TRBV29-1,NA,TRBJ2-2,CSVGHGSGTGELFF,TGCAGCGTTGGACACGGGAGTGGGACCGGGGAGCTGTTTTTT
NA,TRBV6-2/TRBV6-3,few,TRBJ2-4,CASSYTNWGAKNIQYF,TGTGCCAGCAGTTACACCAACTGGGGAGCCAAAAACATTCAGTACTTC
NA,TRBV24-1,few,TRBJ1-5,CANGGGNSNQPQHF,TGTGCCAACGGAGGGGGTAATAGCAATCAGCCCCAGCATTTT
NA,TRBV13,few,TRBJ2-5,CASSLRFGLAETQYF,TGTGCCAGCAGCTTGCGGTTTGGCCTGGCAGAGACCCAGTACTTC
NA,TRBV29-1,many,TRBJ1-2,CSVNNYGYTF,TGCAGCGTGAATAACTATGGCTACACCTTC
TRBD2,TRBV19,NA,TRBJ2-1,CASSIDAGGAYNEQFF,TGTGCCAGTAGTATCGACGCGGGAGGTGCATACAATGAGCAGTTCTTC
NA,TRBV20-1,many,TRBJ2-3,CSASPHTDTQYF,TGCAGTGCTAGCCCACACACAGATACGCAGTATTTT
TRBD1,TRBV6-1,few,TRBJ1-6,CASTQQGSNSPLHF,TGTGCCAGCACCCAACAGGGGTCTAATTCACCCCTCCACTTT
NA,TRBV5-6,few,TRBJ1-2,CASSPGGSFPRGYGYTF,TGTGCCAGCAGCCCCGGCGGGTCCTTTCCTCGTGGCTATGGCTACACCTTC
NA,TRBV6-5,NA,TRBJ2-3,CASRPWGGGTDTQYF,TGTGCCAGCAGGCCATGGGGGGGCGGCACAGATACGCAGTATTTT
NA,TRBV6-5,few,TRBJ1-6,CASSYPALSYDNSPLHF,TGTGCCAGCAGTTACCCGGCCCTTTCCTACGATAATTCACCCCTCCACTTT
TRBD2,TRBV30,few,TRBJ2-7,CAGPGGGGEQYF,TGTGCCGGCCCCGGGGGGGGCGGTGAGCAGTACTTC
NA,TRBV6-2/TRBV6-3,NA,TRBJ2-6,CASSYLLNSGANVLTF,TGTGCCAGCAGTTACCTCCTGAACTCTGGGGCCAACGTCCTGACTTTC
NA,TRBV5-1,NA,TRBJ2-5,CASSLELGGETQYF,TGCGCCAGCAGCTTGGAATTGGGAGGAGAGACCCAGTACTTC
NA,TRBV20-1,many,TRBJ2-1,CSASRDGSYNEQFF,TGCAGTGCTTCCCGGGACGGGTCCTACAATGAGCAGTTCTTC
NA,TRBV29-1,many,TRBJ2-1,CSVSTRDNEQFF,TGCAGCGTTTCGACTAGAGACAATGAGCAGTTCTTC
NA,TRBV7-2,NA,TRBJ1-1,CASSLVQRLTEAFF,TGTGCCAGCAGCTTAGTTCAGAGGCTCACTGAAGCTTTCTTT
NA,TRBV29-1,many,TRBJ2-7,CSASRGSEQYF,TGCAGCGCCAGCAGGGGATCCGAGCAGTACTTC
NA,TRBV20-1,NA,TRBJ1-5,CSARARVDSNQPQHF,TGCAGTGCTAGAGCCAGAGTTGATAGCAATCAGCCCCAGCATTTT
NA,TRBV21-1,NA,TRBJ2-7,CASSKEDSHPSYEQYF,TGTGCCAGCAGCAAAGAGGACAGCCACCCCTCCTACGAGCAGTACTTC
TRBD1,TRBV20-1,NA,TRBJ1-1,CSARDTGGITFF,TGCAGTGCTAGAGATACAGGGGGCATTACATTCTTT
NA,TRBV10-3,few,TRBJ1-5,CAIVGQLNQPQHF,TGTGCCATAGTGGGACAACTCAATCAGCCCCAGCATTTT
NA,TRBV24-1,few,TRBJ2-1,CATSSSRASNEQFF,TGTGCCACCAGCTCAAGCCGGGCCTCGAATGAGCAGTTCTTC
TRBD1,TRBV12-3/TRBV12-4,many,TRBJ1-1,CASSLRTGGTEAFF,TGTGCCAGCAGTTTACGGACAGGGGGCACTGAAGCTTTCTTT
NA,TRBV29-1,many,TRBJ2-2,CSAYLASGELFF,TGCAGCGCCTACCTAGCGTCCGGGGAGCTGTTTTTT
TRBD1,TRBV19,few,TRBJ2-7,CARTRDRGDEQYF,TGTGCCAGGACTCGGGACAGGGGGGACGAGCAGTACTTC
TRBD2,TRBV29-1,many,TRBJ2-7,CSVVPREKSYEQYF,TGCAGCGTTGTACCGCGGGAGAAATCCTACGAGCAGTACTTC
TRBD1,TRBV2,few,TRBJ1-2,CASSVGPGTGSYGYTF,TGTGCCAGCAGTGTAGGTCCCGGGACAGGGAGCTATGGCTACACCTTC
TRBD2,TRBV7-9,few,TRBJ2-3,CASTRLAGIDTQYF,TGTGCCAGCACAAGACTAGCGGGAATAGATACGCAGTATTTT
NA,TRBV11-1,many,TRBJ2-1,CASSPGHPNLGSYNEQFF,TGTGCCAGCAGTCCCGGACACCCAAATTTGGGCTCCTACAATGAGCAGTTCTTC
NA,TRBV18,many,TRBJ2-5,CASSPYSDQETQYF,TGTGCCAGCTCACCTTATAGCGATCAAGAGACCCAGTACTTC
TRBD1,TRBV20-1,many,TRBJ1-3,CSARFPDRGSGNTIYF,TGCAGTGCTAGATTCCCCGACAGGGGGAGTGGAAACACCATATATTTT
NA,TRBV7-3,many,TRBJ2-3,CASSLGIRREDTQYF,TGTGCCAGCAGCTTAGGCATTAGGCGGGAAGATACGCAGTATTTT
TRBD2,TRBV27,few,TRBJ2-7,CASSPGRVYTYEQYF,TGTGCCAGCAGTCCCGGGAGGGTTTATACTTACGAGCAGTACTTC
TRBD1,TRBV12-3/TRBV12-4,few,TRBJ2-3,CASNTYRGGTDTQYF,TGTGCCAGCAACACATACAGGGGAGGCACAGATACGCAGTATTTT
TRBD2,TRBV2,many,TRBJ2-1,CASSAGTSGYNEQFF,TGTGCCAGCAGTGCCGGGACTAGCGGCTACAATGAGCAGTTCTTC
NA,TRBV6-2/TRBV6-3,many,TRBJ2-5,CASSYGTPRGTQYF,TGTGCCAGCAGTTACGGGACTCCGAGAGGGACCCAGTACTTC
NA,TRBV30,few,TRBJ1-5,CAWSSPGGKIQPQHF,TGTGCCTGGAGTTCCCCGGGGGGGAAAATTCAGCCCCAGCATTTT
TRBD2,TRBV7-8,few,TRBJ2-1,CASSLEAGVVINEQFF,TGTGCCAGCAGCTTAGAAGCGGGAGTTGTTATTAATGAGCAGTTCTTC
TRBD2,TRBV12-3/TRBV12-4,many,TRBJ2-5,CASSLGTSGSWETQYF,TGTGCCAGCAGTTTGGGGACTAGCGGGAGTTGGGAGACCCAGTACTTC
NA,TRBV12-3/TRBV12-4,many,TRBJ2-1,CASSTRLGGTYNEQFF,TGTGCCAGCAGTACTAGACTAGGCGGGACCTACAATGAGCAGTTCTTC
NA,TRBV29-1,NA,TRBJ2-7,CSVNTGRSGEQYF,TGCAGCGTTAACACAGGGCGGTCGGGCGAGCAGTACTTC
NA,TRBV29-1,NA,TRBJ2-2,CSASDPLTGELFF,TGCAGCGCTTCGGACCCATTAACCGGGGAGCTGTTTTTT